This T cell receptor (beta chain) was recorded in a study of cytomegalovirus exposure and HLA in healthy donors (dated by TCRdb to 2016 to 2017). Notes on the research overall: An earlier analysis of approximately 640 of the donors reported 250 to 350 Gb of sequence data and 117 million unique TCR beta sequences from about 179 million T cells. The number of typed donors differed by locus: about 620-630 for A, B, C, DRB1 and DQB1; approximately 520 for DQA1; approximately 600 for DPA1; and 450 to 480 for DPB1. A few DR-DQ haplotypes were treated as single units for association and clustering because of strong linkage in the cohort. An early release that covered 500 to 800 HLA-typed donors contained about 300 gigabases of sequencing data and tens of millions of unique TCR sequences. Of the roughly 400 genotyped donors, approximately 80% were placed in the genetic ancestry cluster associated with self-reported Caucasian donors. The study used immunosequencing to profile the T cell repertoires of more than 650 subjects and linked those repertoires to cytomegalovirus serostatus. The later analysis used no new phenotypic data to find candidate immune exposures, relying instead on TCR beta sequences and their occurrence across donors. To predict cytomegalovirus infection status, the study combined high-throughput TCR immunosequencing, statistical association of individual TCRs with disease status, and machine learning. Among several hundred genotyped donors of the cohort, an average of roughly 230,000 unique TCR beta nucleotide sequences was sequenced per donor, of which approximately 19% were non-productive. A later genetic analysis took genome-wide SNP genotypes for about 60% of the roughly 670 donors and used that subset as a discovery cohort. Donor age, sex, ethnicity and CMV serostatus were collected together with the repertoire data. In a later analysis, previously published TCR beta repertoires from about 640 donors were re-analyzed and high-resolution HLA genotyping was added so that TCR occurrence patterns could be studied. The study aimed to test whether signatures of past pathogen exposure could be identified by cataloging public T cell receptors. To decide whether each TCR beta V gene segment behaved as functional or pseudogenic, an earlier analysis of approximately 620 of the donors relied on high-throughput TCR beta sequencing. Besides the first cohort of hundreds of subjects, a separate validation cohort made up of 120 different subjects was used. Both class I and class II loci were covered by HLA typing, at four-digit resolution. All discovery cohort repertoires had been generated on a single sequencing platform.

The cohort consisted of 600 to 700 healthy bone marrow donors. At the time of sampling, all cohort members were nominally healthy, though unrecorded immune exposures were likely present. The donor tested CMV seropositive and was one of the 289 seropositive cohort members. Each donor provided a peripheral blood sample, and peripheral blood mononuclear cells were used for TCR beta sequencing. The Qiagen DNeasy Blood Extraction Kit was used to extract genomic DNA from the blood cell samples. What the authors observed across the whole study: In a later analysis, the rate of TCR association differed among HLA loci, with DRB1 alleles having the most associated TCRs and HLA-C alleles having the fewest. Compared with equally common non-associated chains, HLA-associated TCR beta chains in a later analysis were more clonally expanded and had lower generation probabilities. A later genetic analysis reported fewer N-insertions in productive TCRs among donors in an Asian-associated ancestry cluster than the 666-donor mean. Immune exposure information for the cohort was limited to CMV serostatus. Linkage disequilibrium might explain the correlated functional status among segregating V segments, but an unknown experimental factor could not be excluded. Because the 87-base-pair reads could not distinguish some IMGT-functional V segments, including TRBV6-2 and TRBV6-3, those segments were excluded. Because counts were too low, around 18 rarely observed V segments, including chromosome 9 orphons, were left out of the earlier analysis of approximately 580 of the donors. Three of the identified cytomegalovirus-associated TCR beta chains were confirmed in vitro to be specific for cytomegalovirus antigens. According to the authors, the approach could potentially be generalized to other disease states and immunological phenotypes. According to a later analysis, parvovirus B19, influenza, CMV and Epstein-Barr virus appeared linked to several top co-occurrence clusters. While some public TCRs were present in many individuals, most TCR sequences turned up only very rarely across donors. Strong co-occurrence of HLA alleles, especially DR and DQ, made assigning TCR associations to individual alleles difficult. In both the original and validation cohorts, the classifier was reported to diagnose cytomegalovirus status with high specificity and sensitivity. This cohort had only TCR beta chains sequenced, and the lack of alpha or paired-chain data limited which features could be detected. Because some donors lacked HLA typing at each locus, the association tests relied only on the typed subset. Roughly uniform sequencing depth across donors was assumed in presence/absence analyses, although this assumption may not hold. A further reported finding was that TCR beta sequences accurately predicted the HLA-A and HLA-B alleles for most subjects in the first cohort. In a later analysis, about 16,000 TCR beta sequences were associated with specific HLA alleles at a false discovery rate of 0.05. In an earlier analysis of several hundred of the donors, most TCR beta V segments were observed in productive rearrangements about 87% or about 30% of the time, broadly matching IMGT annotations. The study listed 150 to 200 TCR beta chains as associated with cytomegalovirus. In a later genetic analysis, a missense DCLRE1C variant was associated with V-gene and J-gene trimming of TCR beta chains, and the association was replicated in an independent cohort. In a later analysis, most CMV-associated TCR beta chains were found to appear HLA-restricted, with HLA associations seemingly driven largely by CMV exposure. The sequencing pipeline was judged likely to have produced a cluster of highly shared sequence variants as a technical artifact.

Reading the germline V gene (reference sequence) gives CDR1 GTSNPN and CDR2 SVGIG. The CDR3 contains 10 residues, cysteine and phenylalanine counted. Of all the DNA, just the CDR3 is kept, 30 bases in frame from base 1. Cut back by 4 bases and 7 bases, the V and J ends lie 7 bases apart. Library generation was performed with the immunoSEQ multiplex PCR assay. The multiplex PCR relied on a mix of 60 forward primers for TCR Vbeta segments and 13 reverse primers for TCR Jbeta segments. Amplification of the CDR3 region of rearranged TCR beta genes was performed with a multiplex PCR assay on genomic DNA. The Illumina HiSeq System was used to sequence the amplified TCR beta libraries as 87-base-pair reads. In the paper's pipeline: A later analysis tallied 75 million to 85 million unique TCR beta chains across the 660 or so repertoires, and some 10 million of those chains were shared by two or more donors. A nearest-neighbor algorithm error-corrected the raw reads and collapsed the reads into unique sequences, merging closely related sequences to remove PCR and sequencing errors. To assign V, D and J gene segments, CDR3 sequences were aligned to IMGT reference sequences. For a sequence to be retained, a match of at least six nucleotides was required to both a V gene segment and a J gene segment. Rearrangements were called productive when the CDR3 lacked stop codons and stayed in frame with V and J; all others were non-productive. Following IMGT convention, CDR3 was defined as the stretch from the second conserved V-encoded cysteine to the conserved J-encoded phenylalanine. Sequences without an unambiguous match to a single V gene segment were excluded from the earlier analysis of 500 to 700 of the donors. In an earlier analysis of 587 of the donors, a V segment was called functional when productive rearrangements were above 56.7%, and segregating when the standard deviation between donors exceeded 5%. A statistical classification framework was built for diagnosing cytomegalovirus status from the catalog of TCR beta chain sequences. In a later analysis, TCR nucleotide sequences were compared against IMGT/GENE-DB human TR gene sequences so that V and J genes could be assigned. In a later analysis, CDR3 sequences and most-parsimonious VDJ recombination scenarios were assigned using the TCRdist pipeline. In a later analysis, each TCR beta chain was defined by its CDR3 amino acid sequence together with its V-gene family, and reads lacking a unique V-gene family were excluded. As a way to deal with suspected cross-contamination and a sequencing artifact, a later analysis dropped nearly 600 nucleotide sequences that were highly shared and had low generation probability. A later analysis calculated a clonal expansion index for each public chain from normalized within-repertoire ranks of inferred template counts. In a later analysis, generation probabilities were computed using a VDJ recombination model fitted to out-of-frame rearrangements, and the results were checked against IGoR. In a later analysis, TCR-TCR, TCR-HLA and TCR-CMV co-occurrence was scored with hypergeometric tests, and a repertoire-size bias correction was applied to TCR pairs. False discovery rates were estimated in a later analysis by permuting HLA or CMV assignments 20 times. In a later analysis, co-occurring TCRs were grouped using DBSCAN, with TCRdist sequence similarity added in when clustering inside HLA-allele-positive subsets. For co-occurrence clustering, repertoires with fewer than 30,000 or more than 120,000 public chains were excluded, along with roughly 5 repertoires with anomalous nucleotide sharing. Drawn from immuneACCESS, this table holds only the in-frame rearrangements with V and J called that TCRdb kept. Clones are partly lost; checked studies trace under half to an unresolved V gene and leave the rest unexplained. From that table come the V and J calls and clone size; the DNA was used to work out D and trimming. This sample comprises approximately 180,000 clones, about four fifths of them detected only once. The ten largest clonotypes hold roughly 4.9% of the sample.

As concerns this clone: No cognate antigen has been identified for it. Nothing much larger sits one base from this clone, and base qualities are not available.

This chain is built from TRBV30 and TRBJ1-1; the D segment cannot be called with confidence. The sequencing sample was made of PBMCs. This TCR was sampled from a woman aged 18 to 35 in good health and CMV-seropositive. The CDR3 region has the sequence CAWIGFEAFF. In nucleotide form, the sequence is TGTGCCTGGATCGGGTTTGAAGCTTTCTTT.